This entry is about one TCR beta chain. The data belong to a study of blood T cell repertoires in COVID-19. Study overall: Acute-phase and convalescent COVID-19 samples originated in the United States, Italy and Spain. In each case, the material was cDNA or gDNA derived from T cells, B-cell-depleted T cells, or PBMCs.

Trimming removed 1 base from V and 7 bases from J, with 10 bases in between. Germline CDR1 and CDR2: LGHDT and YNNKEL (reference sequence). This CDR3 has 14 residues. In the authors' workflow: From reference gene primer amplification, estimates of nucleated cell counts were derived. Clones were sequenced by immunoSEQ multiplex PCR, and TCRdb holds only the in-frame ones, with some missing. The DNA was the basis for D and trimming; V, J and clone size are from that table. Altogether about 200,000 clones are present, approximately 90% being singletons, with the ten largest covering less than 4.5%. The sequenced material came from peripheral blood. The chain is built from TRBV3-1 (or the pseudogene TRBV3-2) and TRBJ1-4, with TRBD1 as a possible D gene (5 bases). The receptor's source is a man between 45 and 60 years old with acute or convalescent COVID-19. CDR3 residues: CASSQGRGGEKLFF. In DNA, the CDR3 is TGTGCCAGCAGCCAAGGGCGGGGGGGTGAAAAACTGTTTTTT.